Following are 3 T cell receptor beta chains from one sample sequenced in a study of Graves' ophthalmopathy and Graves' hyperthyroidism listed by TCRdb under 2018. The sequencer listed for this sample is Illumina HiSeq 2000. For repertoire sequencing, the TCR beta CDR3 regions were amplified from RNA transcripts. The first round of RT-PCR was done with HTBI primers and the Qiagen OneStep RT-PCR kit, and was followed by a second round of multiplex PCR, then size selection and purification. TCRdb reprocessed the public reads (quality trimming at Q25 with fastp, clone calling with MiXCR) and kept in-frame beta chains. Every CDR3 protein is listed once, alongside the most common genes and DNA of its rows. Across this sample there are 500,000 to 600,000 distinct CDR3 sequences, with approximately 35% seen only once. The leading ten clones occupy about 4% of the sample. The specimen was peripheral blood or thyroid tissue (not recorded which). Every receptor here comes from an adult man with Graves' hyperthyroidism.

This clonotype was observed at least ten times. The V gene is TRBV10-3, the J gene TRBJ1-2; D is unresolved. Germline V gene sequence: CDR1 ENHRY, CDR2 SYGVKD. The ends were cut back, 3 bases at V and 6 bases at J, with 11 bases in the middle. The CDR3 runs to 13 residues. In nucleotides, the CDR3 is TGTGCCATCAGTGATAGTACTGGGAATGGCTACACCTTC. Its protein product is CAISDSTGNGYTF.

Ten or more counts support this clonotype. CDR3 nucleotides: TGTGCCAGCAGCCTCGGACTAGCGGGTTCCTACGAGCAGTACTTC. This translates into CASSLGLAGSYEQYF. The J gene is TRBJ2-7, the V gene TRBV7-2, with 11 positions matching TRBD2. The CDR3 is made up of 15 amino acids. Germline V gene lookup returns CDR1 SGHTA and CDR2 FQGNSA. V lost 5 bases to trimming and J lost 1 base; unmatched junction nucleotides: 4.

This clonotype was observed many times. V is TRBV14 and J is TRBJ1-1; D is uncertain. The V end lost 0 bases, the J end lost 5 bases, and 7 bases lay between the germline ends. The CDR3 extends over 13 amino acids. Germline values: CDR1 SGHDN, CDR2 FVKESK. CDR3 in amino acids: CASSQDWKTEAFF. Here the CDR3 DNA reads TGTGCCAGCAGCCAAGATTGGAAGACTGAAGCTTTCTTT.